This passage covers 30 T cell receptor beta chains from one sample sequenced in a study of shared clonotypes between healthy human individuals. Sequencing was performed with immunoSEQ multiplex PCR; in TCRdb, only in-frame clones are kept and a portion is missing. The sample shows roughly 1 million clones, roughly 74% of them seen only once. The sequencing input was memory CD4+ T cells from PBMCs. This sample's subset: CD45RA-negative fraction. These receptors originate from a man aged 18 to 30 in good health. Some clones in this sample may be carry-over from other donors' samples.

The table lists this clone with many counts. This chain joins TRBV6-6 and TRBJ2-1; possibly TRBD2 for D (5 bases). V gave up 8 bases and J gave up 9 bases, with 11 bases separating them. This CDR3 is built from 11 residues. Germline CDR1 MNHNY, CDR2 SVGAGI (reference sequence). The CDR3 loop is CASGNGGEQFF. In DNA form, the CDR3 reads TGTGCCAGCGGAAACGGAGGTGAGCAGTTCTTC.

Comment on this clone: The sample has other DNA sequences that encode this CDR3 too. The genes are TRBV7-2 and TRBJ2-1, with D perhaps TRBD2 (5 bases). Trimming removed 1 base at V and 4 bases at J, with 8 bases between. The CDR3 is 14 amino acids. Germline loops: CDR1 SGHTA, CDR2 FQGNSA. CDR3 bases: TGTGCCAGCAGCTTAGTTCGGGATTACAATGAGCAGTTCTTC. This encodes CASSLVRDYNEQFF.

This chain links TRBV28 with TRBJ1-1; no clear D. V was cut by 3 bases and J by 4 bases, with 9 bases left in between. CDR3 size: 13 residues. Germline assignment: CDR1 MDHEN and CDR2 SYDVKM. CDR3 in DNA: TGTGCCAGCAGTTTGATAAGGGTCACTGAAGCTTTCTTT. Amino acid sequence: CASSLIRVTEAFF.

The V gene is TRBV19, the J gene TRBJ1-1; no firm D call. Germline-derived CDR1 and CDR2 are LNHDA and SQIVND (reference sequence). Deletions cut 7 bases from V and 6 bases from J, with 9 bases between. The CDR3 is 11 residues long. DNA for the CDR3: TGTGCCAGTAACAACTTTGCTGAAGCTTTCTTT. This gives the protein CASNNFAEAFF.

The V and J genes are TRBV9 and TRBJ1-2, with D possibly being TRBD1 (5 bases). Trimming took off 5 bases at V and 4 bases at J, with 15 bases between the two ends. In germline, CDR1 is SGDLS, CDR2 YYNGEE. The CDR3 has 14 amino acids. The CDR3 nucleotides are TGTGCCAGCAGTACAGGTCTTGGGTTCTATGGCTACACCTTC. It yields the protein CASSTGLGFYGYTF.

The chain carries TRBV6-1 and TRBJ2-2; unclear D gene. The CDR3 length is 16 residues. Trimming stripped 0 bases from V and 7 bases from J, with 15 bases between. Germline values: CDR1 MNHNS, CDR2 SASEGT. Here the CDR3 reads CASSEAGSAGGGELFF. The CDR3 nucleotides read TGTGCCAGCAGTGAAGCAGGAAGCGCCGGTGGCGGGGAGCTGTTTTTT.

The chain carries TRBV30 and TRBJ2-5; D could derive from TRBD1 or TRBD2 (6 bases each). V was trimmed by 1 base and J by 11 bases, leaving 14 bases between them. The V gene's germline CDR1 is GTSNPN and CDR2 SVGIG (reference sequence). The CDR3 runs to 12 residues. The CDR3 reads CAWSAGAYEQYF. The CDR3 DNA reads TGTGCCTGGAGTGCGGGGGCGTATGAGCAGTACTTC.

The chain carries TRBV6-5 and TRBJ2-4; possibly TRBD1 or TRBD2 for D (5 bases each). V lost 2 bases, J lost 9 bases, and 5 bases lay in between. Germline values: CDR1 MNHEY, CDR2 SVGAGI. The CDR3 extends over 11 amino acids. CDR3 region: CASSYGTIQYF. The CDR3 nucleotides are TGTGCCAGCAGTTACGGGACCATTCAGTACTTC.

The rearrangement joins TRBV6-6 to TRBJ1-2; D gene uncertain. The CDR3 consists of 16 residues. Deletions cut 1 base from V and 3 bases from J, with 15 bases between. The germline CDR1 and CDR2 sequences are MNHNY and SVGAGI (reference sequence). The CDR3 loop is CASSYWPAWGDYGYTF. The CDR3 DNA is TGTGCCAGCAGTTACTGGCCGGCGTGGGGAGACTATGGCTACACCTTC.

Note on this clone: One end of the junction fails to match germline, which may point to a read error. Different DNA sequences within this sample yield the same CDR3. The rearrangement links TRBV6-5 to TRBJ1-2; 8 nucleotides align to TRBD1. The CDR3 is made up of 16 amino acids. Per the germline V gene, CDR1 is MNHEY and CDR2 is SVGAGI. CDR3 residues: CASSYLRQGFNYGYTF. The CDR3 DNA reads TGTGCCAGCAGTTATCTCAGACAGGGGTTTAACTATGGTTACACCTTC.

The rearrangement uses TRBV7-9 and TRBJ1-2; 9 positions agree with TRBD1. V dropped 2 bases and J dropped 6; count of bases not matched to a gene: 13. The CDR3 is 17 residues long. Germline CDR1 is SEHNR and CDR2 is FQNEAQ (reference sequence). The CDR3 protein is CASSLTSTGTGLHGYTF. As DNA, the CDR3 is TGTGCCAGCAGCTTAACTTCAACCGGGACAGGGTTGCATGGCTACACCTTC.

The V and J genes are TRBV5-1 and TRBJ2-7; weak D call: TRBD1 (6 bases). This CDR3 contains 14 residues. Germline CDR1 SGHRS, CDR2 YFSETQ. V shed 3 bases and J shed 5 bases, with 15 bases lying between them. DNA for the CDR3: TGCGCCAGCAGCTCCGGGACACCGGGGAACGAGCAGTACTTC. The encoded protein is CASSSGTPGNEQYF. The entire variable domain, with the rest obtained from reference TRBV5-1 and TRBJ2-7, is as follows: KAGVTQTPRYLIKTRGQQVTLSCSPISGHRSVSWYQQTPGQGLQFLFEYFSETQRNKGNFPGRFSGRQFSNSRSEMNVSTLELGDSALYLCASSSGTPGNEQYFGPGTRLTVT.

The chain uses TRBV2 and TRBJ2-4, with TRBD1 matching 9 bases. With V trimmed by 4 bases and J by 5 bases, 9 bases remained unmatched. This CDR3 is 16 amino acids long. CDR1 is SNHLY, CDR2 FYNNEI, per germline. The CDR3: CASSVSPGQGQNIQYF. The CDR3 DNA is TGTGCCAGCAGTGTCTCTCCGGGACAGGGACAAAACATTCAGTACTTC. Based on the CDR3 plus reference TRBV2 and TRBJ2-4, the full variable domain is EPEVTQTPSHQVTQMGQEVILRCVPISNHLYFYWYRQILGQKVEFLVSFYNNEISEKSEIFDDQFSVERPDGSNFTLKIRSTKLEDSAMYFCASSVSPGQGQNIQYFGAGTRLSVL.

The chain has TRBV28 and TRBJ1-5; D gene unclear. Germline assignment: CDR1 MDHEN and CDR2 SYDVKM. The CDR3 length is 15 residues. V shed 1 base and J shed 6 bases, with 13 bases lying between them. The CDR3: CASSLSTGSRQPQHF. In DNA, the CDR3 is TGTGCCAGCAGTTTATCTACCGGGTCCCGTCAGCCCCAGCATTTT.

In regard to this clone: Mismatch with germline at one junction end may stem from a read error. The chain has TRBV6-5 and TRBJ1-3; TRBD1 agrees at 7 bases. The CDR3 loop spans 12 amino acids. Germline lookup yields CDR1 MNHEY and CDR2 SVGAGI. The CDR3 DNA sequence: TGTGCCAGCAGTTACCCAACCGGGACAGCGGTTTTT. Its translation: CASSYPTGTAVF.

The chain has TRBV28 and TRBJ1-2, with D perhaps TRBD1 (5 bases). This CDR3 spans 14 amino acids. The V gene's germline CDR1 is MDHEN and CDR2 SYDVKM. V lost 1 base to trimming and J lost 8 bases, with 14 bases between them. CDR3 DNA: TGTGCCAGCAGTTTATTAGGCCAGGGCGGCGGCTACACCTTC. As protein: CASSLLGQGGGYTF.

J is TRBJ1-5 and V is TRBV7-8, with 8 bases matching TRBD1. In germline, CDR1 is SGHVS, CDR2 FQNEAQ. Germline trimming cut 3 bases from V and 7 bases from J; bases unmatched to any gene: 5. The length of the CDR3 is 14 residues. As DNA, the CDR3 is TGTGCCAGCAGCTTGCAGGGGGCGCGGCAGCCCCAGCATTTT. Translated, it gives CASSLQGARQPQHF.

The CDR3 coding sequence is TGTGCCAGCAGTTCCATACAGGGCCGGGGGCAGACCCAGTACTTC. It is translated as CASSSIQGRGQTQYF. This rearrangement joins TRBV28 to TRBJ2-5; D assignment may be TRBD1 or TRBD2 (6 bases each). Germline V gene data show CDR1 as MDHEN and CDR2 as SYDVKM. CDR3 length: 15 residues. Trimming removed 4 bases from V and 6 bases from J, with 18 bases in between.

With respect to this clone: This same CDR3 is encoded by further DNA sequences in the sample. The rearrangement uses TRBV18 and TRBJ2-3; D call uncertain. The CDR3 runs to 13 residues. CDR1 KGHSH and CDR2 LQKENI come from the germline V gene. Trimming cost V 0 bases and J 6 bases, with 7 bases left between them. The CDR3 sequence: CASSPPEVDTQYF. In nucleotides, the CDR3 is TGTGCCAGCTCACCACCGGAAGTGGATACGCAGTATTTT.

The rearrangement links TRBV7-2 to TRBJ1-2, with 9 bases matching TRBD1. CDR1 and CDR2 (germline): SGHTA, FQGNSA. There are 16 residues in the CDR3. Trimming removed 5 bases from V and 7 bases from J; junction bases left unmatched: 14. The CDR3: CASSLMRDRDRSGYTF. CDR3 sequence (DNA): TGTGCCAGCAGCCTTATGAGGGACAGGGATCGCAGTGGCTACACCTTC. Together with reference TRBV7-2 and TRBJ1-2, the CDR3 gives the full variable domain: GAGVSQSPSNKVTEKGKDVELRCDPISGHTALYWYRQSLGQGLEFLIYFQGNSAPDKSGLPSDRFSAERTGGSVSTLTIQRTQQEDSAVYLCASSLMRDRDRSGYTFGSGTRLTVV.

The rearrangement joins TRBV7-9 to TRBJ2-7; D is possibly TRBD1 or TRBD2 (6 bases each). In germline, CDR1 is SEHNR, CDR2 FQNEAQ (reference sequence). V shed 2 bases and J shed 0 bases, with 11 bases lying between them. The length of the CDR3 is 15 residues. CDR3 sequence reads: CASSLTGTRSYEQYF. CDR3 sequence (DNA): TGTGCCAGCAGCTTAACAGGGACTCGCTCCTACGAGCAGTACTTC.

At least ten counts were recorded for this clone. The same CDR3 also results from other DNA sequences found in this sample. The chain uses TRBV30 and TRBJ1-3; D gene unclear. In germline, CDR1 is GTSNPN, CDR2 SVGIG (reference sequence). V lost 0 bases, J lost 5 bases, and 8 bases lay in between. This CDR3 comprises 13 residues. The CDR3 nucleotides read TGTGCCTGGAGTGTAAACGGCAGAAACACCATATATTTT. It specifies CAWSVNGRNTIYF.

The chain combines TRBV28 with TRBJ1-1; D gene ambiguous. Trimming removed 2 bases from V and 6 bases from J, with 10 bases in between. The CDR3 runs 13 residues. In germline, CDR1 is MDHEN, CDR2 SYDVKM. This CDR3 is CASSLQLPPEAFF. Here the CDR3 DNA reads TGTGCCAGCAGTTTACAGCTCCCCCCTGAAGCTTTCTTT.

A few counts support this clone. V and J are TRBV5-6 and TRBJ2-7; 12 bases match TRBD2. With V trimmed by 5 bases and J by 7 bases, 19 bases remained unmatched. This CDR3 region has 18 residues. Germline CDR1 reads SGHDT; CDR2 reads YYEEEE. The CDR3 is CASRLRTSGTLSPGEQYF. The CDR3 DNA reads as TGTGCCAGCAGGCTACGGACTAGCGGGACCCTTTCACCTGGGGAGCAGTACTTC.

The genes are TRBV4-3 and TRBJ1-5, with no clear D. Trimming removed 1 base at V and 3 bases at J, with 13 bases between. The CDR3 has 16 residues. Germline V gene lookup returns CDR1 LGHNA and CDR2 YSLEER. CDR3 region: CASSQGLTLPNQPQHF. DNA for the CDR3: TGCGCCAGCAGCCAAGGTCTCACGCTCCCCAATCAGCCCCAGCATTTT.

This clone appeared a single time. V gene TRBV4-1 combines with J gene TRBJ1-1; no clear D gene. V lost 2 bases to trimming and J lost 0 bases, with 7 bases between them. Germline V lookup: CDR1 MGHRA, CDR2 YSYEKL. The CDR3 totals 14 residues. CDR3 protein: CASSQRFLNTEAFF. CDR3 DNA sequence: TGCGCCAGCAGCCAAAGGTTCTTGAACACTGAAGCTTTCTTT.

This clone was seen a single time. The CDR3 DNA is TGTGCCAGCAGCAAAAACCTCGGGACAGCTATTACATATGGCTACACCTTC. It codes for CASSKNLGTAITYGYTF. V gene TRBV7-2 combines with J gene TRBJ1-2, with TRBD1 matching over 7 bases. V shed 5 bases, J shed 5 bases, and the junction held 17 bases outside the gene matches. There are 17 residues in the CDR3. CDR1 and CDR2 from the germline V gene are SGHTA and FQGNSA.

The chain is built from TRBV5-1 and TRBJ2-7; 11 bases are a match to TRBD1. Trimming at V came to 3 bases and at J to 7 bases, leaving 9 bases not matched to a gene. From germline, CDR1 is SGHRS and CDR2 YFSETQ. CDR3 length equals 15 residues. The CDR3 loop reads CASSWSGTGGSEQYF. The CDR3 DNA is TGCGCCAGCAGCTGGTCCGGGACAGGGGGGTCTGAGCAGTACTTC.

Details on this clone: This specimen includes other DNA sequences encoding the same CDR3. The chain couples TRBV18 to TRBJ2-5; D uncertain. This CDR3 region has 13 residues. Per the germline V gene, CDR1 is KGHSH and CDR2 is LQKENI. V was clipped by 3 bases and J by 4 bases, with 9 bases between them. This CDR3 reads CASSPGTVETQYF. CDR3 nucleotides: TGTGCCAGCTCACCGGGCACAGTAGAGACCCAGTACTTC.

The chain employs TRBV11-3 and TRBJ2-2; D might be TRBD2 (5 bases). Trimming pared 1 base from V and 0 bases from J, leaving 12 bases between. Germline CDR1 reads SGHNT; CDR2 reads YENEEA. This CDR3 comprises 17 residues. CDR3 DNA: TGTGCCAGCAGCTTAGGCGCGGGCCGTCCGAACACCGGGGAGCTGTTTTTT. As protein: CASSLGAGRPNTGELFF.